This section outlines one T cell receptor beta chain sequence together with its context. There are 15 residues in the CDR3. Trimming took 3 bases from V and 4 from J, leaving 16 bases between them. The V gene's germline CDR1 is LNHDA and CDR2 SQIVND (reference sequence). This sample is part of a study of blood T cell repertoires in COVID-19. Study details: There were acute and convalescent COVID-19 samples, and they came from the United States, Italy and Spain. The analysed material was cDNA or gDNA that came from T cells, B-cell-depleted T cells, or PBMCs.

Generated by immunoSEQ multiplex PCR, the TCRdb table keeps only in-frame clones and is missing some. The top ten clones hold about 1% of a sample with hundreds of thousands of clones, around 90% of them seen once. Cohort assignment relied on participant-reported clinical history. The chain uses TRBV19 and TRBJ2-7; TRBD1 is a possible D gene (5 bases). The sequencing input was PBMCs or T cells enriched from blood (not recorded which). The sequence was obtained from a woman in her 30s who had recovered from COVID-19. CDR3: CASSMAPSGIYEQYF. DNA for the CDR3: TGTGCCAGTAGTATGGCCCCGTCAGGGATTTACGAGCAGTACTTC.